This T cell receptor (beta chain) was obtained from a study of blood T cell repertoires in COVID-19. Whole-study context: PBMCs, B-cell-depleted T cells, or T cells provided the cDNA or gDNA that made up the material.

Authors' processing steps: The authors estimated nucleated cell counts from reference gene primer amplification. The repertoire was sequenced with immunoSEQ multiplex PCR; TCRdb's copy has only in-frame clones and lacks some. V and J calls plus clone size are reproduced from that table; the DNA served to infer D and trimming. The sample lists roughly 250,000 clones, around 81% occurring once. The Seattle site enrolled patients during active infection and followed them longitudinally. The germline V gene encodes CDR1 SNHLY and CDR2 FYNNEI. The length of the CDR3 is 14 residues. Trimming took 6 bases from V and 5 from J, leaving 14 bases between them.

The sequenced sample consisted of peripheral blood. The TCR was taken from a person between 65 and 79 years old with COVID-19, enrolled during active disease. The rearrangement joins TRBV2 to TRBJ1-5, with a weak D call TRBD1 (6 bases). The CDR3 DNA reads as TGTGCCAGCAGCGGGGAGACAGGATATCAGCCCCAGCATTTT. Amino acids: CASSGETGYQPQHF.